A selection of T cell receptor beta chains follows, all from one sample in a study of blood T cell repertoires in COVID-19. The protocol was immunoSEQ multiplex PCR, while the TCRdb copy is restricted to in-frame clones and leaves out a portion. The sample records almost 85,000 clones, about 86% being singletons. Sequenced: peripheral blood. The source is a man older than 75 with active or convalescent COVID-19. CDR3s include the opening cysteine and the closing phenylalanine or tryptophan. The D gene is left open where the match is weak. The size field is filled for only some rows; it gives once, few, many or a size class.

d_gene	j_gene	len	abundance	v_gene	CDR3aa	CDR3nt
TRBD1	TRBJ2-7	15	NA	TRBV18	CASSPAWDRGREQYF	TGTGCCAGCTCACCGGCCTGGGACAGGGGCCGCGAGCAGTACTTC
NA	TRBJ1-2	13	NA	TRBV7-8	CASSLSGRYGYTF	TGTGCCAGCAGCTTATCGGGTCGCTATGGCTACACCTTC
NA	TRBJ1-6	21	NA	TRBV7-2	CASSLANRVRLSYLYNSPLHF	TGTGCCAGCAGCTTAGCGAACCGGGTCCGACTATCATACCTCTATAATTCACCCCTCCACTTT
TRBD1	TRBJ2-7	15	NA	TRBV7-8	CASSFFETGVSEQYF	TGTGCCAGCAGCTTTTTCGAGACAGGGGTTTCCGAGCAGTACTTC
NA	TRBJ1-5	12	NA	TRBV30	CAWKNFPGPQHF	TGTGCCTGGAAGAACTTCCCAGGGCCCCAGCATTTT
TRBD1	TRBJ1-1	14	NA	TRBV28	CASFGGQVNTEAFF	TGTGCCAGCTTTGGTGGACAGGTGAACACTGAAGCTTTCTTT
NA	TRBJ2-3	16	NA	TRBV7-3	CASSPEGQSGLDTQYF	TGTGCCAGCAGCCCCGAAGGACAGAGTGGCTTGGATACGCAGTATTTT
TRBD1	TRBJ1-4	15	once	TRBV3-1/TRBV3-2	CASSLGQGTNEKLFF	TGTGCCAGCAGCTTAGGACAGGGGACTAATGAAAAACTGTTTTTT
NA	TRBJ1-4	15	NA	TRBV7-2	CASSLAQGGGEKLFF	TGTGCCAGCAGCTTAGCACAGGGCGGAGGTGAAAAACTGTTTTTT
NA	TRBJ2-7	13	NA	TRBV11-2	CASSFGAPYEQYF	TGTGCCAGCAGCTTTGGGGCCCCCTACGAGCAGTACTTC
TRBD1	TRBJ1-1	15	NA	TRBV7-2	CASSWTRDSGTEAFF	TGTGCCAGCAGCTGGACCCGGGACAGCGGGACTGAAGCTTTCTTT
TRBD1	TRBJ1-1	15	NA	TRBV7-2	CASSARRTGGTEAFF	TGTGCCAGCAGCGCTAGAAGGACAGGGGGCACTGAAGCTTTCTTT
TRBD1	TRBJ1-3	14	NA	TRBV19	CASSMSRGRNTIYF	TGTGCCAGTAGTATGAGCAGGGGGCGGAACACCATATATTTT
TRBD1	TRBJ1-1	17	NA	TRBV6-6	CASSPRARGRKGTEAFF	TGTGCCAGCAGTCCCCGCGCCAGGGGGCGTAAGGGAACTGAAGCTTTCTTT
NA	TRBJ2-2	15	NA	TRBV10-2	CASSETSLRGGELFF	TGCGCCAGCAGTGAGACTAGCTTGAGGGGTGGGGAGCTGTTTTTT
TRBD1	TRBJ1-2	15	once	TRBV19	CASSTRQGARYGYTF	TGTGCCAGTAGTACCCGACAGGGGGCACGGTATGGCTACACCTTC
NA	TRBJ2-7	13	NA	TRBV11-2	CASSLTRNYEQYF	TGTGCCAGCAGCTTAACCAGAAACTACGAGCAGTACTTC
TRBD2	TRBJ2-7	14	NA	TRBV11-2	CASSLREIHYEQYF	TGTGCCAGCAGCTTGCGGGAGATTCATTACGAGCAGTACTTC
TRBD2	TRBJ2-3	15	NA	TRBV9	CASSVGGGGTDTQYF	TGTGCCAGCAGCGTCGGCGGGGGGGGAACAGATACGCAGTATTTT
TRBD1	TRBJ1-2	16	NA	TRBV7-9	CASSLKGTGGNYGYTF	TGTGCCAGCAGCTTAAAGGGAACAGGGGGCAACTATGGCTACACCTTC
TRBD1	TRBJ1-2	12	NA	TRBV24-1	CATGDREYGYTF	TGTGCCACCGGGGACAGAGAATATGGCTACACCTTC
TRBD2	TRBJ2-1	15	NA	TRBV3-1/TRBV3-2	CASSTRGGLTNEQFF	TGTGCCAGCAGCACGCGGGGGGGCCTGACAAATGAGCAGTTCTTC
NA	TRBJ2-7	13	NA	TRBV5-1	CASSRDISYEQYF	TGCGCCAGCAGTAGGGACATATCCTACGAGCAGTACTTC
TRBD2	TRBJ2-1	17	NA	TRBV30	CAWMPAILAGVKNEQFF	TGTGCCTGGATGCCGGCAATTCTAGCGGGAGTTAAAAATGAGCAGTTCTTC
TRBD1	TRBJ1-2	14	NA	TRBV12-5	CASGLGTGIDGYTF	TGTGCTAGTGGTTTGGGGACAGGGATAGATGGCTACACCTTC
TRBD1	TRBJ2-7	11	NA	TRBV15	CATSGQYEQYF	TGTGCCACCTCGGGACAGTACGAGCAGTACTTC
NA	TRBJ2-3	14	NA	TRBV24-1	CATSDSGLTDTQYF	TGTGCCACCAGTGATTCGGGACTCACAGATACGCAGTATTTT
NA	TRBJ1-5	16	NA	TRBV19	CASSPPGGQDNQPQHF	TGTGCCAGTAGCCCCCCCGGAGGGCAGGACAATCAGCCCCAGCATTTT
TRBD2	TRBJ2-7	16	few	TRBV9	CASSARSAGALYEQYF	TGTGCCAGCAGCGCAAGGTCGGCGGGAGCTTTATACGAGCAGTACTTC
TRBD2	TRBJ2-7	15	NA	TRBV7-2	CASSLATSGRQEQYF	TGTGCCAGCAGCTTAGCGACTAGCGGGAGACAAGAGCAGTACTTC
NA	TRBJ1-2	14	NA	TRBV4-1	CASSQVLGAYGYTF	TGCGCCAGCAGCCAAGTACTGGGGGCTTATGGCTACACCTTC
NA	TRBJ2-5	13	NA	TRBV18	CASSLLLQETQYF	TGTGCCAGCTCACTCCTATTACAAGAGACCCAGTACTTC
NA	TRBJ1-1	16	NA	TRBV5-1	CASSLSGPVGNTEAFF	TGCGCCAGCAGCTTGTCAGGCCCTGTCGGGAACACTGAAGCTTTCTTT
NA	TRBJ1-4	15	once	TRBV7-2	CASSFARRTNEKLFF	TGTGCCAGCAGCTTCGCTAGGCGAACTAATGAAAAACTGTTTTTT
NA	TRBJ2-2	17	NA	TRBV9	CASSVAPAGPTTGELFF	TGTGCCAGCAGCGTAGCTCCCGCGGGGCCGACTACCGGGGAGCTGTTTTTT
TRBD2	TRBJ2-1	17	NA	TRBV5-1	CASSLAPSGGRPDEQFF	TGCGCCAGCAGCTTGGCCCCATCGGGCGGGAGGCCGGATGAGCAGTTCTTC
NA	TRBJ1-2	15	few	TRBV27	CASSSLSDSHYGYTF	TGTGCCAGCAGTTCCCTATCGGACAGCCACTATGGCTACACCTTC
NA	TRBJ1-1	13	NA	TRBV12-3/TRBV12-4	CASSSTPITEAFF	TGTGCCAGCAGCTCCACACCCATTACAGAAGCTTTCTTT
NA	TRBJ2-5	14	NA	TRBV11-3	CASSRRNLVETQYF	TGTGCCAGCAGCCGGAGAAACCTAGTGGAGACCCAGTACTTC
TRBD1	TRBJ1-1	14	NA	TRBV5-1	CASSFGTEKVQAFF	TGCGCCAGCAGCTTCGGGACAGAGAAAGTTCAAGCTTTCTTT
TRBD2	TRBJ2-3	15	NA	TRBV19	CASTSGGAGTDTQYF	TGTGCCAGCACTAGCGGGGGGGCAGGGACAGATACGCAGTATTTT
NA	TRBJ1-1	13	NA	TRBV14	CASSRQENTEAFF	TGTGCCAGCAGTAGACAGGAGAACACTGAAGCTTTCTTT
TRBD1	TRBJ2-3	19	NA	TRBV7-3	CASSLGPGTGATFTDTQYF	TGTGCCAGCAGCTTAGGTCCCGGGACAGGGGCGACCTTCACAGATACGCAGTATTTT
TRBD1	TRBJ2-6	18	NA	TRBV5-6	CASRPDRGRDSGANVLTF	TGTGCCAGCAGACCCGACAGGGGTAGAGACTCTGGGGCCAACGTCCTGACTTTC
TRBD2	TRBJ2-1	12	NA	TRBV2	CASSLASGEQFF	TGTGCCAGCAGTTTGGCTAGCGGGGAGCAGTTCTTC
NA	TRBJ1-1	15	NA	TRBV4-1	CASSHPGQRNTEAFF	TGCGCCAGCAGCCACCCGGGACAAAGGAACACTGAAGCTTTCTTT
NA	TRBJ1-4	15	NA	TRBV6-1	CASSEANRPNEKLFF	TGTGCCAGCAGTGAAGCGAACAGGCCTAATGAAAAACTGTTTTTT
NA	TRBJ2-6	16	NA	TRBV15	CATSRDPIAGANVLTF	TGTGCCACCAGCAGAGATCCAATAGCCGGGGCCAACGTCCTGACTTTC
TRBD1	TRBJ2-7	14	NA	TRBV28	CASSLGQVRYEQYF	TGTGCCAGCAGTTTGGGACAGGTGCGCTACGAGCAGTACTTC